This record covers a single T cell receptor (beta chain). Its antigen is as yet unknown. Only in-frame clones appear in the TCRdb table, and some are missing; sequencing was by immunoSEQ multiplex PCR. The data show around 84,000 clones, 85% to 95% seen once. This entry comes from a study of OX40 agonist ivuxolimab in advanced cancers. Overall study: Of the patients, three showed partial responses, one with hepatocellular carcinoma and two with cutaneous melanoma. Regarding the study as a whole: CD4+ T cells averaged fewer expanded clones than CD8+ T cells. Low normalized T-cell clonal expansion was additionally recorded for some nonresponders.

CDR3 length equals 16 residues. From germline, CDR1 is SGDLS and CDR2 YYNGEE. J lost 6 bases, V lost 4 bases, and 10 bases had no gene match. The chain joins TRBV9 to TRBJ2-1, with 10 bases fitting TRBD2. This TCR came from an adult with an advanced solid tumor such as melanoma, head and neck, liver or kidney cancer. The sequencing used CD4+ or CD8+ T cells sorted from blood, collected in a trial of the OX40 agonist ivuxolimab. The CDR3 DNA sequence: TGTGCCAGCAGCTCAGCCGGGACTAGCGATTTCAATGAGCAGTTCTTC. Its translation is CASSSAGTSDFNEQFF.